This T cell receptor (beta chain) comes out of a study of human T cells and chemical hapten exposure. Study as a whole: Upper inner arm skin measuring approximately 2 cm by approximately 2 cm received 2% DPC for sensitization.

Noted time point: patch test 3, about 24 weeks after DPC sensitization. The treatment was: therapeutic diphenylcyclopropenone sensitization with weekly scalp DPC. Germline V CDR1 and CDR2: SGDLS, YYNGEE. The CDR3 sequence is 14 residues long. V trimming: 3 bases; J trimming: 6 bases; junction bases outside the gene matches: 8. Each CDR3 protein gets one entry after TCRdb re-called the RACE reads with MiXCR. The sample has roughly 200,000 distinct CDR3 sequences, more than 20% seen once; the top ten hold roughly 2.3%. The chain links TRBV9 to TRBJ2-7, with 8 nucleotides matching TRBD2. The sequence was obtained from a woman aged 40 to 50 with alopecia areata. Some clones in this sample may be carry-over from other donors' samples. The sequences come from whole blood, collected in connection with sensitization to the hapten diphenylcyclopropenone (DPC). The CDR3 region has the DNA TGTGCCAGCAGCGCCGGACTAGCCCCCCTCGAGCAGTACTTC. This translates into CASSAGLAPLEQYF.